This TCR beta chain was obtained from a study of HIV-infected children after antiretroviral therapy interruption. About the research overall: Continuous-treatment samples came from weeks 0, 48 and 150.

The treatment: PENTA 11 planned treatment interruption arm or continuous ART arm. A 3' RACE protocol on RNA, with unique molecular identifiers, produced the TCR library. TCRdb re-analysed the 3' RACE reads in MiXCR, keeping a single row per CDR3 protein. The sample lists 70,000 to 90,000 distinct CDR3 sequences; approximately 6.9% were seen once. This clonotype was seen many times. The origin of this receptor is a pool of human donors with HIV. The sample here was CD45RA+ CD4+ T cells from PBMCs, pooled from several time points, taken from a donor given antiretroviral therapy, either interrupted or continuous. Subset specified: naive CD4+ CD45RA+ CD45RO- T cells.

The CDR3 DNA reads as TGTGCCAGCAGCTTCGTCTCTAGCGGGCACACAGATACGCAGTATTTT. Its protein product is CASSFVSSGHTDTQYF. The chain couples TRBV7-2 to TRBJ2-3, with TRBD2 identical over 8 bases. This CDR3 region has 16 residues. The germline V gene encodes CDR1 SGHTA and CDR2 FQGNSA. V dropped 3 bases and J dropped 2; count of bases not matched to a gene: 7.